The 16 T cell receptor beta chains reported below all come from one sample, sequenced in a study of cytomegalovirus exposure and HLA in healthy donors. Generated by immunoSEQ multiplex PCR, the TCRdb table keeps only in-frame clones and is missing some. The sample contains tens of thousands of clones, approximately 92% of which appear only once. Sequences were obtained from PBMCs. The receptors were gathered from a man aged 18 to 35 in good health and CMV-seronegative.

The J gene is TRBJ2-3, the V gene TRBV7-3; the D is unclear. Germline lookup yields CDR1 SGHTA and CDR2 FQGTGA. V lost 3 bases and J 4 bases, leaving 14 bases between the germline ends. This CDR3 has 15 residues. CDR3 nucleotide sequence: TGTGCCAGCAGCTTTGGCCCCGTCCAGGCAGATACGCAGTATTTT. It yields the protein CASSFGPVQADTQYF. Filled out from reference TRBV7-3 and TRBJ2-3, the complete variable domain reads GAGVSQTPSNKVTEKGKYVELRCDPISGHTALYWYRQSLGQGPEFLIYFQGTGAADDSGLPNDRFFAVRPEGSVSTLKIQRTERGDSAVYLCASSFGPVQADTQYFGPGTRLTVL.

V usage is TRBV28 and J usage is TRBJ2-3; the match to TRBD2 covers 10 bases. The trim removed 5 bases at V and 4 bases at J, leaving 3 bases unmatched. Germline V gene data show CDR1 as MDHEN and CDR2 as SYDVKM. The CDR3 loop spans 14 amino acids. The CDR3 nucleotides read TGTGCCAGCAGTCCGCTAGCGGGAGCAGATACGCAGTATTTT. It specifies CASSPLAGADTQYF.

The J gene is TRBJ2-4, the V gene TRBV7-2; 7 nucleotides line up with TRBD2. The CDR3 is made up of 13 amino acids. V shed 5 bases and J 8 bases; nucleotides not matched to a gene: 6. Germline CDR1 is SGHTA and CDR2 is FQGNSA. CDR3 sequence (DNA): TGTGCCAGCAGCCCCCTTGGGAGGGACATTCAGTACTTC. Encoded protein: CASSPLGRDIQYF. Together with reference TRBV7-2 and TRBJ2-4, the CDR3 gives the full variable domain: GAGVSQSPSNKVTEKGKDVELRCDPISGHTALYWYRQSLGQGLEFLIYFQGNSAPDKSGLPSDRFSAERTGGSVSTLTIQRTQQEDSAVYLCASSPLGRDIQYFGAGTRLSVL.

The gene calls are TRBV5-1 and TRBJ2-2, with TRBD2 matching 7 bases. Trimming cost V 5 bases and J 3 bases; bases outside gene matches: 4. CDR1 is SGHRS and CDR2 is YFSETQ in the germline V gene. CDR3 length: 14 residues. The CDR3 spells CASRREWDTGELFF. As DNA, the CDR3 is TGCGCCAGCAGGCGGGAGTGGGACACCGGGGAGCTGTTTTTT.

J is TRBJ2-1 and V is TRBV13; D is perhaps TRBD1 (5 bases). Germline lookup yields CDR1 PRHDT and CDR2 FYEKMQ (reference sequence). The V end was cut by 0 bases, the J end by 10 bases, with 13 bases between. The CDR3 totals 14 residues. The CDR3 reads CASSLGLQGREQFF. The CDR3 region has the DNA TGTGCCAGCAGCTTAGGCCTTCAGGGTCGGGAGCAGTTCTTC. Looking up the rest from reference TRBV13 and TRBJ2-1 gives the full variable domain: AAGVIQSPRHLIKEKRETATLKCYPIPRHDTVYWYQQGPGQDPQFLISFYEKMQSDKGSIPDRFSAQQFSDYHSELNMSSLELGDSALYFCASSLGLQGREQFFGPGTRLTVL.

The chain joins TRBV5-4 to TRBJ2-7; 8 bases are shared with TRBD2. With V trimmed by 2 bases and J by 3 bases, 7 bases remained unmatched. CDR3 size: 15 residues. CDR1 and CDR2 (germline): SGHNT, YYREEE (reference sequence). As DNA, the CDR3 is TGTGCCAGCAGCTTAGTCGCGGGAGGAAACTACGAGCAGTACTTC. Encoded protein: CASSLVAGGNYEQYF.

CDR3 coding DNA: TGTGCCAGTAGTATTCGGGGAGGGAGTGAAAAACTGTTTTTT. Translation: CASSIRGGSEKLFF. The rearrangement uses TRBV19 and TRBJ1-4; D gene uncertain. V gave up 3 bases and J gave up 7 bases, with 12 bases separating them. In germline, CDR1 is LNHDA, CDR2 SQIVND (reference sequence). This CDR3 has 14 residues. Looking up the rest from reference TRBV19 and TRBJ1-4 gives the full variable domain: DGGITQSPKYLFRKEGQNVTLSCEQNLNHDAMYWYRQDPGQGLRLIYYSQIVNDFQKGDIAEGYSVSREKKESFPLTVTSAQKNPTAFYLCASSIRGGSEKLFFGSGTQLSVL.

This clone showed up just a few times. The CDR3 here is CAINNPGQGAYEQYF. In nucleotides, the CDR3 is TGTGCCATCAATAATCCGGGACAGGGGGCCTACGAGCAGTACTTC. The chain couples TRBV10-3 to TRBJ2-7, with TRBD1 identical over 11 bases. This CDR3 is built from 15 residues. With 7 bases clipped from V and 2 bases from J, the junction kept 7 bases outside the gene matches. Germline lookup yields CDR1 ENHRY and CDR2 SYGVKD.

The chain carries TRBV19 and TRBJ1-2; 10 bases agree with TRBD1. The CDR3 spans 17 residues. V lost 5 bases, J lost 0 bases, and 9 bases stayed unmatched. CDR1 and CDR2 from the germline V gene are LNHDA and SQIVND (reference sequence). CDR3 residues: CASSLRQGAGANYGYTF. Written as DNA, the CDR3 is TGTGCCAGTAGTCTTCGACAGGGGGCGGGAGCTAACTATGGCTACACCTTC.

CDR3 coding DNA: TGTGCCAGCAGCTTGGAGGGGATCCGCTCCTACGAGCAGTACTTC. Translation gives CASSLEGIRSYEQYF. V is TRBV5-5 and J is TRBJ2-7; tentative D call: TRBD1 (5 bases). V shed 0 bases and J shed 0 bases, with 10 bases lying between them. CDR3 length: 15 residues. Looked up from germline, CDR1 is SGHKS and CDR2 is YYEKEE (reference sequence).

The chain combines TRBV10-1 with TRBJ2-1; 12 nucleotides line up with TRBD2. The CDR3 is 14 amino acids. CDR1 is WNHNN and CDR2 is SYGVQD in the germline V gene (reference sequence). The V gene end was trimmed by 3 bases and the J gene end by 7 bases; junction bases not matched to a gene: 1. CDR3 coding DNA: TGCGCCAGCAGTGAACTAGCGGGGGGTAATGAGCAGTTCTTC. It yields the protein CASSELAGGNEQFF.

This chain joins TRBV5-1 and TRBJ1-2; 7 nucleotides match TRBD1. Germline lookup yields CDR1 SGHRS and CDR2 YFSETQ. The trim removed 0 bases at V and 5 bases at J, leaving 4 bases unmatched. The CDR3 has 14 residues. CDR3 DNA sequence: TGCGCCAGCAGCTTGGAGGGGGCGCTTTATGGCTACACCTTC. Protein: CASSLEGALYGYTF.

The CDR3 DNA reads TGTGCCAGCAGCTCACGTACAGCGGGAGGTGGGGATGAGCAGTTCTTC. Translation: CASSSRTAGGGDEQFF. The rearrangement joins TRBV9 to TRBJ2-1; 9 nucleotides agree with TRBD2. From germline, CDR1 is SGDLS and CDR2 YYNGEE. The CDR3 contains 16 residues. V lost 4 bases to trimming and J lost 8 bases; unmatched junction nucleotides: 13.

This sequence joins TRBV19 and TRBJ1-1; D call uncertain. The CDR3 length is 14 residues. The germline V and J ends were trimmed by 3 bases and 0 bases, with 8 bases remaining between them. In germline, CDR1 is LNHDA, CDR2 SQIVND (reference sequence). The CDR3 coding sequence is TGTGCCAGTAGTATCCCTTACATGAACACTGAAGCTTTCTTT. This encodes CASSIPYMNTEAFF.

V gene TRBV10-3 combines with J gene TRBJ2-5, with 7 bases fitting TRBD2. Germline V gene data show CDR1 as ENHRY and CDR2 as SYGVKD. The CDR3 spans 15 residues. The V gene end was trimmed by 3 bases and the J gene end by 4 bases; junction bases not matched to a gene: 8. This CDR3 reads CAISEIGGSRETQYF. CDR3 DNA sequence: TGTGCCATCAGTGAAATCGGGGGGTCCCGAGAGACCCAGTACTTC.

This clone was detected only once. The rearrangement uses TRBV10-3 and TRBJ2-1; maybe TRBD2 (6 bases). This CDR3 region has 14 residues. The germline V gene has CDR1 ENHRY and CDR2 SYGVKD. Trimming left V 5 bases short and J 4 bases short, with 12 bases between. The CDR3 is CAISTGGVYNEQFF. The CDR3 bases are TGTGCCATCAGTACGGGCGGGGTTTACAATGAGCAGTTCTTC.